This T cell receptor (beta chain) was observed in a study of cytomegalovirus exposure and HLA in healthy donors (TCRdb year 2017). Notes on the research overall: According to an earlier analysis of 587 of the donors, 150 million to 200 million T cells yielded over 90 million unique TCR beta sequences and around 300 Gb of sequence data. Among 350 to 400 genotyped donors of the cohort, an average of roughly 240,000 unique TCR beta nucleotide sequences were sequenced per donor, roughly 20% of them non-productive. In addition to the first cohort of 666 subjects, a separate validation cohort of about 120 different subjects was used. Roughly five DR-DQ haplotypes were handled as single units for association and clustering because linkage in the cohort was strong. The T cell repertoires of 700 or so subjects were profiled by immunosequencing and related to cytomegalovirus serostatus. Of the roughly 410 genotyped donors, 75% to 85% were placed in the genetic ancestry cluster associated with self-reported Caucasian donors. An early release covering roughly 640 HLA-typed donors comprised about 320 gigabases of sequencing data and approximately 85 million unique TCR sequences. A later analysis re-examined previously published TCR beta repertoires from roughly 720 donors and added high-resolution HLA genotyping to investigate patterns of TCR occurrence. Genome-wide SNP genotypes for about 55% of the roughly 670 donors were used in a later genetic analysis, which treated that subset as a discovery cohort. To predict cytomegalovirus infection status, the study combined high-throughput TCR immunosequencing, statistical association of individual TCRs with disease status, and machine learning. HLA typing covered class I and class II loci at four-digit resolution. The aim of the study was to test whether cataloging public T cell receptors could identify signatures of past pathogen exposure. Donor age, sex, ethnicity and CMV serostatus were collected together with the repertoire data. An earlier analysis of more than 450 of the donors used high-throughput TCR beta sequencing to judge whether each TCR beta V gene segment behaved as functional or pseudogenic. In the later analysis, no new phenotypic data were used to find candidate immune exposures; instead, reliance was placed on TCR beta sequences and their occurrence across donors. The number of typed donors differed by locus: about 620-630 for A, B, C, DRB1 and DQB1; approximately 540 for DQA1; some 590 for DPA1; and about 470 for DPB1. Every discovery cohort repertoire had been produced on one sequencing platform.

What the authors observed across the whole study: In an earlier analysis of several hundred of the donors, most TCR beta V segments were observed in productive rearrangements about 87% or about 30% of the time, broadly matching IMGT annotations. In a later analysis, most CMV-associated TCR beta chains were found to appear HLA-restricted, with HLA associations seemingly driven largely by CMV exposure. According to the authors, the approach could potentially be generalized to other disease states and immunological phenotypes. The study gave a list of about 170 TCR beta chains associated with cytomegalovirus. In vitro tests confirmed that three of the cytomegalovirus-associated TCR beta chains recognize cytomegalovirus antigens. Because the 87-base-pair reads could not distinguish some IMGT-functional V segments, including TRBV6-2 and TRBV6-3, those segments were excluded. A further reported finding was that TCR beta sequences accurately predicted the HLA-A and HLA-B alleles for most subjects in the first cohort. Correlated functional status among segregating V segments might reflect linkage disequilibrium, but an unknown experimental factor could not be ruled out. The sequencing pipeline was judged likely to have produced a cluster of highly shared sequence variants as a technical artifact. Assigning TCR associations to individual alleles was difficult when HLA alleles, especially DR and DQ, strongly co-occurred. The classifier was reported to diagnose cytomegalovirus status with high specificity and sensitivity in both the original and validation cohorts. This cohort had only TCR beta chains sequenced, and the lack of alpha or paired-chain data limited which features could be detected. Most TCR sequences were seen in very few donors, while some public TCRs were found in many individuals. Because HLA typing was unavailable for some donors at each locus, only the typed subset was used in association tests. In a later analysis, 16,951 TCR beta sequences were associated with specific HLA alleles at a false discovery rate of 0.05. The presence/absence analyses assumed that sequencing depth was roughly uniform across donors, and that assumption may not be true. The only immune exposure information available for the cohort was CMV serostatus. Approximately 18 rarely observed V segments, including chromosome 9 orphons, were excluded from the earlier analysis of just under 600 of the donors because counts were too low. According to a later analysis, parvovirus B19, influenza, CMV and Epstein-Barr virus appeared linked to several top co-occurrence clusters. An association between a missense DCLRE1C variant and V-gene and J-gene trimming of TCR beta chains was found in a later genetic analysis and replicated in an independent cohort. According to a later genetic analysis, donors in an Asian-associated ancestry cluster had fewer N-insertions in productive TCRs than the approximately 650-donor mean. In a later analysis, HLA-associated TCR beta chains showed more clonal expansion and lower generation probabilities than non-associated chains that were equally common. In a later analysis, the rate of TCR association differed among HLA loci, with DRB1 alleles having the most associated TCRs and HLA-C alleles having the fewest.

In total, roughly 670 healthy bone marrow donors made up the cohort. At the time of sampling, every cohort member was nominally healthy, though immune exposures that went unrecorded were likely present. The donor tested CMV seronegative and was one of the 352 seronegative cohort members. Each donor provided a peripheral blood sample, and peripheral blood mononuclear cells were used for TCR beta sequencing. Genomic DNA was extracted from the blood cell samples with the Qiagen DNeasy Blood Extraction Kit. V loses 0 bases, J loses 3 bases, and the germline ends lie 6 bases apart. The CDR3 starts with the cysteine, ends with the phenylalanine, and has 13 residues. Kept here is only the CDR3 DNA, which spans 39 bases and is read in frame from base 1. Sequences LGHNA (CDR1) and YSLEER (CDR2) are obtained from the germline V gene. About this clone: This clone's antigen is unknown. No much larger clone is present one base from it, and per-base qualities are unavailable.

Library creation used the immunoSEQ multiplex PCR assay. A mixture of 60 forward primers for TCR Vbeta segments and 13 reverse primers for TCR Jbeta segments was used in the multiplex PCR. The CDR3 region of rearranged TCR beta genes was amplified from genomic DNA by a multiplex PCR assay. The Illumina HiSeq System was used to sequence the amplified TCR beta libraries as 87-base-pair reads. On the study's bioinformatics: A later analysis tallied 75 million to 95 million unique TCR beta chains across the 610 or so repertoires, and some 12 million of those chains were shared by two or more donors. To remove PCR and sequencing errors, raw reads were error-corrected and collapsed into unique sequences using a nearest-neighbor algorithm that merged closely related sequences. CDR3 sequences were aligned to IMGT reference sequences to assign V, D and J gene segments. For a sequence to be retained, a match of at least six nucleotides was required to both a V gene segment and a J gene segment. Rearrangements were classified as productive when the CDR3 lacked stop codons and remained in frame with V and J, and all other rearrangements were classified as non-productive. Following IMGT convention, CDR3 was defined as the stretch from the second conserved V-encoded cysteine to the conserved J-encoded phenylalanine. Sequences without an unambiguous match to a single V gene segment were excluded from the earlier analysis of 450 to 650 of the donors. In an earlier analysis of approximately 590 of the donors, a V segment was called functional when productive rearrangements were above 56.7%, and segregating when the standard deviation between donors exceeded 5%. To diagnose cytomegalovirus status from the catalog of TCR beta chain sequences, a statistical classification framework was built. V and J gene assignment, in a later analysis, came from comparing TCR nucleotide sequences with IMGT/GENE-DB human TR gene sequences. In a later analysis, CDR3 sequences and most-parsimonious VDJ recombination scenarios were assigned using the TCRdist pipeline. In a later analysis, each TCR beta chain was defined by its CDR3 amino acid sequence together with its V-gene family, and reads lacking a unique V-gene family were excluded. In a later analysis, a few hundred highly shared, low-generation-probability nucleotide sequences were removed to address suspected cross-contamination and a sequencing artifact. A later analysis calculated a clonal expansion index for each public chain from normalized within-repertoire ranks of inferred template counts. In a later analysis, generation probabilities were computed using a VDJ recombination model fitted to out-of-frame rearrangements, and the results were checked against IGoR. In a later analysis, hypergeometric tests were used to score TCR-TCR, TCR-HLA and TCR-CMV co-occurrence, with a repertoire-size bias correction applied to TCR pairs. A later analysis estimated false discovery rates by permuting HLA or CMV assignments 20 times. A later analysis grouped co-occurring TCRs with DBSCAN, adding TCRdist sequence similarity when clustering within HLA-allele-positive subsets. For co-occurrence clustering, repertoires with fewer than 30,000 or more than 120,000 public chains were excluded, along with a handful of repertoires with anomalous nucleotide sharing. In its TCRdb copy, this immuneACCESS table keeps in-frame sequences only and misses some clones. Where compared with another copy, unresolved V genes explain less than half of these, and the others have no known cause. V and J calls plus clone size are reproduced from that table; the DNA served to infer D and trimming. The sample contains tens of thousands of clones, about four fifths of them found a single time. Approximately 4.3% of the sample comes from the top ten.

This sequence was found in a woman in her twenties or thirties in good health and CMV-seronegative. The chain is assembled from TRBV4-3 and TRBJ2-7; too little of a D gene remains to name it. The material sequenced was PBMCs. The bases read TGCGCCAGCAGCCAAGACAGAAGCTACGAGCAGTACTTC. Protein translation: CASSQDRSYEQYF.